This TCR beta chain was found in a study of CD8 T cells in Susac syndrome. Looking at the study overall: The Susac syndrome patients that were sequenced included roughly six with active disease and under ten in remission. Study findings and constraints: The CD4+ T cell repertoires of Susac syndrome were found to show no clonal expansion.

The V gene lost 3 bases and the J gene lost 2 bases, with 10 bases spanning the gap. This CDR3 is built from 15 residues. As concerns this clonotype: The antigen is not known.

The T cells that were sequenced for TCR beta were CD8+ and CD4+ cells from blood. An amount of RNA that ranged from roughly 0.45 to 1 ug was reverse transcribed with random hexamers. TCRdb reanalysed the immunoSEQ multiplex PCR reads using MiXCR and keeps one entry per CDR3 protein. Of just over 150,000 distinct CDR3 sequences listed, 95% are singletons. This sequence was found in a human donor with Susac syndrome. The specimen was CD4+ T cells from PBMCs. The chain carries TRBV12-3 or TRBV12-4 and TRBJ2-2; TRBD1 might be the D (6 bases). The CDR3 loop reads CASSFNRANTGELFF. CDR3 bases: TGTGCCAGCAGTTTTAACAGGGCAAACACCGGGGAGCTGTTTTTT.